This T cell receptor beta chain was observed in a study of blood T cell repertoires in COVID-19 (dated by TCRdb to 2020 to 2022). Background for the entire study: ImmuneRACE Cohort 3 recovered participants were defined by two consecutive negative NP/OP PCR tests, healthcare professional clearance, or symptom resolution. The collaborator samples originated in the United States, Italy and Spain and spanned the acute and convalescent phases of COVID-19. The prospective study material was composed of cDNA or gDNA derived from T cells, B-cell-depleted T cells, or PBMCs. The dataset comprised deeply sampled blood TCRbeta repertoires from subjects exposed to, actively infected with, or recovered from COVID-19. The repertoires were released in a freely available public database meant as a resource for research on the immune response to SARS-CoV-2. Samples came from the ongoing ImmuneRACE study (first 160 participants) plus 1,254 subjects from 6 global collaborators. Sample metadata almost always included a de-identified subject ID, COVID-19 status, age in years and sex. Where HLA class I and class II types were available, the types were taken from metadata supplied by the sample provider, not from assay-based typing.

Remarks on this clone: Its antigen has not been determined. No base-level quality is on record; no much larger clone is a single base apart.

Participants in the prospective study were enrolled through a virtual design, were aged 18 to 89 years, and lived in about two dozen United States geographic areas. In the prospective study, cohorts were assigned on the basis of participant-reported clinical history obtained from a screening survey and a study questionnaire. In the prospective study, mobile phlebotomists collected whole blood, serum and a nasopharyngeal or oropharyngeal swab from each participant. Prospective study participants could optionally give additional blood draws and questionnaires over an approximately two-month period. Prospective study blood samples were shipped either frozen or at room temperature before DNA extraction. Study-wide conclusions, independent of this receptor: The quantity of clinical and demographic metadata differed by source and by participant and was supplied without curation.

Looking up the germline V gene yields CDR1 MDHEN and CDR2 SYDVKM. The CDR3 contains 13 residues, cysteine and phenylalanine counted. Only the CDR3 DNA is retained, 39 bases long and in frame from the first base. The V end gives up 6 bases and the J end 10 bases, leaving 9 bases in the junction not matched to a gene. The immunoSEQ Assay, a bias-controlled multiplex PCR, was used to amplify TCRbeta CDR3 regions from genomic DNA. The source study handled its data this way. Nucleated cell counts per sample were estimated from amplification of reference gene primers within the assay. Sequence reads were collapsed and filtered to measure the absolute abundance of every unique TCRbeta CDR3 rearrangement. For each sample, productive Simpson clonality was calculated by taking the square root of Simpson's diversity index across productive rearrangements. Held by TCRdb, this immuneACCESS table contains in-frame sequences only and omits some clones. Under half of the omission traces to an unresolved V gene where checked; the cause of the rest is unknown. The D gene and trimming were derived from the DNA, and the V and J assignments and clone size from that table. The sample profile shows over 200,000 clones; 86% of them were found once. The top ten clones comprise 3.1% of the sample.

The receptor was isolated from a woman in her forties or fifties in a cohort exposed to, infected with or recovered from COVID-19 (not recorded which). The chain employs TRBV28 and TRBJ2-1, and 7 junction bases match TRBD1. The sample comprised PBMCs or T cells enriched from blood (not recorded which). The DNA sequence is TGTGCCAGCAGATATAGACAGGGTTGGGAGCAGTTCTTC. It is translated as CASRYRQGWEQFF.